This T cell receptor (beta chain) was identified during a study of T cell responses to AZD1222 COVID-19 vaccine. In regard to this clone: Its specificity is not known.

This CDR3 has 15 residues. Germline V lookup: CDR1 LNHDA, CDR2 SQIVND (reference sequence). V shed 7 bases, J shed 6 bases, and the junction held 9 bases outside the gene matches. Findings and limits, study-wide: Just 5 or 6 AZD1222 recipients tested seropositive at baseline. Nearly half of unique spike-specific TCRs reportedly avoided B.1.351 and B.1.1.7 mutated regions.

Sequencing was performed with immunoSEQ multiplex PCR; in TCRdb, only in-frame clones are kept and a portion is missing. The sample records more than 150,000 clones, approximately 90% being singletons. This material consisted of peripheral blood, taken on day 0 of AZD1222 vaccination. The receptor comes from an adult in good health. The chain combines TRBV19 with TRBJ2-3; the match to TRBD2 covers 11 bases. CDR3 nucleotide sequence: TGTGCCAGTACTATCACTAGCGGGAGATGGGATACGCAGTATTTT. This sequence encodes CASTITSGRWDTQYF.